This passage covers 23 T cell receptor beta chains from one sample sequenced in a study of identical twins. One entry per CDR3 protein results from TCRdb running MiXCR on the 5' RACE reads. The repertoire includes 520,000 or so distinct CDR3 sequences, 22% of them detected once, and around 0.9% sits in the top ten. Another study also made use of these data, one on T cells expressing NK-cell markers.

The sequencing input was CD4+ T cells sorted from blood. These receptors were collected from a woman aged 18-29 years in good health.

The gene calls are TRBV20-1 and TRBJ2-3; either TRBD1 or TRBD2 may supply D (5 bases each). The germline V gene encodes CDR1 DFQATT and CDR2 SNEGSKA (reference sequence). The CDR3 has 15 residues. V lost 0 bases, J lost 4 bases, and 14 bases lay in between. The CDR3 DNA reads as TGCAGTGCTAGAGATCCGGGACGGGATTCAGATACGCAGTATTTT. Translated: CSARDPGRDSDTQYF.

The chain recombines TRBV20-1 with TRBJ1-2; D might be TRBD1 (6 bases). The V end was cut by 6 bases, the J end by 1 base, with 9 bases between. This CDR3 comprises 12 residues. The germline CDR1 and CDR2 sequences are DFQATT and SNEGSKA (reference sequence). CDR3 protein: CSAGGFNYGYTF. Written as DNA, the CDR3 is TGCAGTGCAGGGGGGTTTAACTATGGCTACACCTTC.

This chain links TRBV3-1 with TRBJ2-7; 14 nucleotides align to TRBD2. The CDR3 has 17 residues. CDR1 and CDR2 (germline): LGHDT, YNNKEL (reference sequence). The trim removed 4 bases at V and 0 bases at J, leaving 5 bases unmatched. CDR3 amino acids: CASSRGLAGGTSYEQYF. CDR3 nucleotide sequence: TGTGCCAGCAGCCGAGGACTAGCGGGGGGAACCTCCTACGAGCAGTACTTC.

This sequence joins TRBV5-1 and TRBJ2-3; tentative D call: TRBD2 (6 bases). Trimming pared 4 bases from V and 7 bases from J, leaving 16 bases between. The CDR3 extends over 14 amino acids. Germline CDR1 SGHRS, CDR2 YFSETQ. CDR3 amino acids: CASSQGLPTNTQYF. CDR3 bases: TGCGCCAGCAGCCAGGGACTGCCGACGAATACGCAGTATTTT.

The chain employs TRBV7-2 and TRBJ2-1; 7 nucleotides match TRBD2. CDR1 SGHTA and CDR2 FQGNSA come from the germline V gene. Unmatched junction bases numbered 6, after V lost 5 bases and J lost 2 bases. The CDR3 is made up of 15 amino acids. This CDR3 is CASSPQTSTYNEQFF. Written as DNA, the CDR3 is TGTGCCAGCAGCCCACAGACTAGCACCTACAATGAGCAGTTCTTC.

This chain connects TRBV11-2 to TRBJ2-7; 9 bases match TRBD1. CDR1 is SGHAT, CDR2 FQNNGV, per germline. J gave up 4 bases and V 5 bases, and 9 bases lay outside the gene matches. This CDR3 contains 15 residues. In DNA form, the CDR3 reads TGTGCCAGCAGCCAGAGGGACAGGGTAGATTACGAGCAGTACTTC. Residues: CASSQRDRVDYEQYF.

About this clonotype: At one of its ends the junction is not consistent with the germline gene, which may arise from a read error. The V call is TRBV2, the J call TRBJ1-5; no clear D gene. The germline V gene encodes CDR1 SNHLY and CDR2 FYNNEI. The CDR3 extends over 13 amino acids. The CDR3 DNA sequence: TGTGCCAGCAGTGGTTCGGGCTACCGGAGCCGGAATTTT. Protein product: CASSGSGYRSRNF.

A few counts support this clonotype. This chain links TRBV5-1 with TRBJ2-1; 8 bases agree with TRBD2. The CDR3 spans 14 residues. J gave up 6 bases and V 6 bases, and 8 bases lay outside the gene matches. CDR1 SGHRS and CDR2 YFSETQ come from the germline V gene. For the CDR3, the DNA is TGCGCCAGCACCCCGGGACTAGACCGCAATGAGCAGTTCTTC. Its protein product is CASTPGLDRNEQFF.

The count of this clonotype is one. One junction end does not reproduce the germline sequence, and a read error may be involved. This chain joins TRBV20-1 and TRBJ1-1; D is undetermined. Germline CDR1 DFQATT, CDR2 SNEGSKA (reference sequence). The CDR3 spans 16 residues. The CDR3 is CCARGLSDKGDTEAFF. Written as DNA, the CDR3 is TGCTGTGCTAGAGGCCTTTCCGATAAGGGTGACACTGAAGCTTTCTTT.

This clonotype was observed a handful of times. This sequence joins TRBV12-3 or TRBV12-4 and TRBJ2-1; TRBD2 matches at 8 bases. This CDR3 has 15 residues. V lost 1 base, J lost 10 bases, and 9 bases stayed unmatched. DNA of the CDR3: TGTGCCAGCAGTTTAGTCCCAGCGGGAGAGCGGGAGCAGTTCTTC. As protein: CASSLVPAGEREQFF.

This clonotype turned up a few times. The gene calls are TRBV20-1 and TRBJ2-5, with D perhaps matching TRBD2 (5 bases). CDR3 length: 14 amino acids. V lost 2 bases, J lost 2 bases, and 12 bases lay in between. Germline V gives CDR1 DFQATT, CDR2 SNEGSKA (reference sequence). CDR3 protein: CSARRRALQETQYF. In DNA form, the CDR3 reads TGCAGTGCTAGAAGGCGGGCCTTACAAGAGACCCAGTACTTC.

This sequence joins TRBV5-4 and TRBJ2-7; 9 positions agree with TRBD1. The CDR3 totals 15 residues. Germline CDR1 SGHNT, CDR2 YYREEE (reference sequence). Unmatched junction bases numbered 2, after V lost 0 bases and J lost 1 base. The CDR3 protein is CASSLDGTGSYEQYF. The CDR3, as DNA: TGTGCCAGCAGCTTGGATGGGACAGGGTCCTACGAGCAGTACTTC.

The chain has TRBV6-1 and TRBJ2-2; D gene uncertain. Germline-derived CDR1 and CDR2 are MNHNS and SASEGT. The CDR3 extends over 13 amino acids. The V gene lost 5 bases and the J gene lost 6 bases, with 10 bases spanning the gap. This CDR3 is CASSTLGAGELFF. CDR3 coding DNA: TGTGCCAGCAGTACCCTGGGCGCCGGGGAGCTGTTTTTT.

This clonotype has a handful of counts. The CDR3 loop reads CATSRDPGGGRGPYNEQFF. As DNA, the CDR3 is TGTGCCACCAGCAGAGATCCCGGGGGAGGTCGGGGGCCCTACAATGAGCAGTTCTTC. The V and J genes are TRBV15 and TRBJ2-1; D may correspond to TRBD1 or TRBD2 (6 bases each). CDR1 is LNHNV and CDR2 is YYDKDF in the germline V gene (reference sequence). This CDR3 comprises 19 residues. V lost 0 bases and J lost 2, with 20 bases in between.

This clonotype has only a few counts. The chain combines TRBV6-1 with TRBJ1-2, with D unresolved. This CDR3 is built from 14 residues. Between the trimmed V and J ends, which lost 7 bases and 3 bases, there was a span of 15 bases. The germline CDR1 and CDR2 sequences are MNHNS and SASEGT. This CDR3 is CASTPSYRDYGYTF. DNA for the CDR3: TGTGCCAGCACCCCCTCCTACCGCGACTATGGCTACACCTTC.

This clonotype was seen many times. The V call is TRBV12-3 or TRBV12-4, the J call TRBJ1-2, with TRBD1 matching over 8 bases. The trim removed 7 bases at V and 5 bases at J, leaving 12 bases unmatched. The CDR3 is 15 amino acids. The chain's CDR3 is CASTKSRQGSYGYTF. CDR3 in DNA: TGTGCCAGCACCAAATCGAGACAGGGGAGTTATGGCTACACCTTC.

This clonotype was observed a handful of times. The chain carries TRBV6-5 and TRBJ2-1, with TRBD2 matching over 9 bases. The CDR3 spans 14 residues. Germline assignment: CDR1 MNHEY and CDR2 SVGAGI. Trimming cost V 2 bases and J 9 bases; bases outside gene matches: 5. The CDR3 coding sequence is TGTGCCAGCAGTTACAGTGCTAGCGGGGTTGAGCAGTTCTTC. It specifies CASSYSASGVEQFF.

A few counts support this clonotype. The chain couples TRBV4-3 to TRBJ2-1, with 12 bases aligning to TRBD2. Unmatched junction bases numbered 4, after V lost 3 bases and J lost 4 bases. This CDR3 comprises 16 residues. The germline V gene encodes CDR1 LGHNA and CDR2 YSLEER. The CDR3 coding sequence is TGCGCCAGCAGCCAGAGGACTAGCGGGAAGTACAATGAGCAGTTCTTC. Translated, it gives CASSQRTSGKYNEQFF.

The chain is built from TRBV6-5 and TRBJ1-3; D not certain. This CDR3 comprises 17 residues. CDR1 is MNHEY, CDR2 SVGAGI, per germline. V was clipped by 2 bases and J by 0 bases, with 14 bases between them. CDR3 residues: CASSYPPGPNSGNTIYF. The CDR3 nucleotides read TGTGCCAGCAGTTACCCACCCGGACCTAACTCTGGAAACACCATATATTTT.

The chain employs TRBV9 and TRBJ2-1; tentatively, D is TRBD2 (6 bases). The V end was cut by 0 bases, the J end by 4 bases, with 11 bases between. The CDR3 runs 15 residues. CDR1 is SGDLS and CDR2 is YYNGEE in the germline V gene. Here the CDR3 DNA reads TGTGCCAGCAGCGTAGGGTGGGAGGCGTACAATGAGCAGTTCTTC. Translated: CASSVGWEAYNEQFF.

This chain joins TRBV5-6 and TRBJ2-1, with 7 bases aligning to TRBD2. The CDR3 has 15 residues. Germline CDR1 is SGHDT and CDR2 is YYEEEE. With V trimmed by 4 bases and J by 2 bases, 6 bases remained unmatched. The CDR3 DNA is TGTGCCAGCAGCCTTCGGGAGGATACCTACAATGAGCAGTTCTTC. This encodes CASSLREDTYNEQFF.

This chain connects TRBV5-1 to TRBJ2-3; possibly TRBD2 for D (6 bases). CDR3 length: 15 amino acids. V was trimmed by 4 bases and J by 6 bases, leaving 18 bases between them. Germline CDR1 SGHRS, CDR2 YFSETQ. Written as DNA, the CDR3 is TGCGCCAGCAGCCTGGGACTTTGGTCCGGTGATACGCAGTATTTT. Encoded protein: CASSLGLWSGDTQYF.

The J gene is TRBJ1-2, the V gene TRBV29-1, with 9 bases fitting TRBD1. Germline CDR1 SQVTM, CDR2 ANQGSEA. With 6 bases clipped from V and 0 bases from J, the junction kept 2 bases outside the gene matches. The CDR3 runs to 13 residues. CDR3 protein: CSVRQGANYGYTF. Here the CDR3 DNA reads TGCAGCGTGCGACAGGGGGCTAACTATGGCTACACCTTC.